This entry describes one TCR beta chain. The antigen is undetermined. The table came from immunoSEQ multiplex PCR; TCRdb's copy has only in-frame clones and leaves some out. Among some 45,000 clones listed, 86% were seen once. This record belongs to a study of OX40 agonist ivuxolimab in advanced cancers. Turning to the study itself: Patients were dosed with the agonistic anti-OX40 (CD134) antibody ivuxolimab.

This CDR3 contains 13 residues. The junction had 5 bases not matched to a gene; V was cut back by 5 bases and J by 6 bases. The germline gives CDR1 MNHNS, CDR2 SASEGT. Study results and limitations: Expanded clones were, on average, more numerous in CD8+ T cells than in CD4+.

The chain has TRBV6-1 and TRBJ2-7; TRBD1 matches at 9 bases. The sequence derives from an adult with an advanced solid tumor such as melanoma, head and neck, liver or kidney cancer. This specimen consisted of CD4+ or CD8+ T cells sorted from blood, obtained in a trial of the OX40 agonist ivuxolimab. This chain's CDR3 is CASSLGQGSEQYV. The CDR3 DNA follows: TGTGCCAGCAGTCTCGGACAGGGGAGCGAGCAGTACGTC.